A single sample is the source of the 26 T cell receptor beta chains below, sequenced in a study of blood T cells in healthy people across ages. A second about 6 to 12 cycle PCR used barcoded and J-beta primers. TCRdb passed the 5' RACE reads through MiXCR, listing each CDR3 protein once. This sample has about a million distinct CDR3 sequences, with about 51% found just once. The sequenced material came from blood. The receptors derive from a woman aged 55-70 years in good health.

This chain joins TRBV7-3 and TRBJ2-4; TRBD2 might be the D (5 bases). Germline V gene sequence: CDR1 SGHTA, CDR2 FQGTGA. The CDR3 spans 14 residues. The V and J ends lost 0 bases and 9 bases respectively, with 12 bases between them. CDR3 nucleotides: TGTGCCAGCAGCTTAACCTACCGCGCGGGCATTCAGTACTTC. Protein sequence: CASSLTYRAGIQYF.

The CDR3 coding sequence is TGTGCCACCAGTGATGCTACAGGGGGCGCGGGAGAGACCCAGTACTTC. It translates to CATSDATGGAGETQYF. The rearrangement uses TRBV24-1 and TRBJ2-5; the match to TRBD1 covers 9 bases. Germline CDR1 and CDR2: KGHDR and SFDVKD. This CDR3 is 16 amino acids long. Trimming cost V 3 bases and J 4 bases; bases outside gene matches: 8.

The chain links TRBV11-2 to TRBJ2-1; 16 positions agree with TRBD2. V gave up 2 bases and J gave up 9 bases; unmatched junction bases: 7. The CDR3 has 17 residues. Per germline, CDR1 SGHAT and CDR2 FQNNGV. CDR3 bases: TGTGCCAGCAGCTTACGGGGACTAGCGGGAGGGAATAGTGAGCAGTTCTTC. The encoded protein is CASSLRGLAGGNSEQFF.

This chain connects TRBV7-9 to TRBJ2-5; 11 nucleotides match TRBD1. J was trimmed by 7 bases and V by 6 bases; bases with no gene match: 4. The CDR3 consists of 13 residues. Per germline, CDR1 SEHNR and CDR2 FQNEAQ (reference sequence). The CDR3 DNA follows: TGTGCCAGCAGTCCCGGGACAGGGGGGACCCAGTACTTC. This translates into CASSPGTGGTQYF.

V is TRBV6-2 or TRBV6-3 and J is TRBJ2-1; 10 bases fit TRBD1. The CDR3 covers 18 residues. Germline trimming cut 6 bases from V and 4 bases from J; bases unmatched to any gene: 15. CDR1 MNHEY and CDR2 SVGEGT come from the germline V gene. The CDR3 loop is CASSWDRGLTSAYNEQFF. In DNA, the CDR3 is TGTGCCAGCAGCTGGGACAGGGGTCTTACCTCCGCGTACAATGAGCAGTTCTTC.

This sequence joins TRBV29-1 and TRBJ2-1, with 8 bases aligning to TRBD2. J lost 4 bases, V lost 4 bases, and 6 bases had no gene match. The CDR3 runs 14 residues. The germline V gene has CDR1 SQVTM and CDR2 ANQGSEA. The CDR3 protein is CSVVAGGRYNEQFF. The CDR3 region has the DNA TGCAGCGTTGTTGCGGGGGGACGTTACAATGAGCAGTTCTTC.

The chain has TRBV7-8 and TRBJ1-5, with D uncertain. The germline V and J ends were trimmed by 5 bases and 7 bases, with 15 bases remaining between them. This CDR3 is built from 14 residues. From germline, CDR1 is SGHVS and CDR2 FQNEAQ. CDR3 amino acids: CASSVGGSVQPQHF. DNA for the CDR3: TGTGCCAGCAGCGTAGGAGGGTCAGTGCAGCCCCAGCATTTT.

In nucleotides, the CDR3 is TGCGCCAGCAGCCAAGCTCACTTCTCCTACAATGAGCAGTTCTTC. Protein sequence: CASSQAHFSYNEQFF. This rearrangement joins TRBV4-1 to TRBJ2-1; no reliable D call. Trimming took 1 base from V and 0 from J, leaving 7 bases between them. Germline loops: CDR1 MGHRA, CDR2 YSYEKL. This CDR3 has 15 amino acids.

The chain links TRBV7-2 to TRBJ2-7; 9 bases align to TRBD2. The CDR3 spans 15 residues. Losses at the gene ends were 1 base for V and 3 bases for J; bases not matched to a gene: 4. The germline CDR1 and CDR2 sequences are SGHTA and FQGNSA. This CDR3 reads CASSLGSGRNYEQYF. The CDR3 DNA reads as TGTGCCAGCAGCTTAGGGAGCGGGAGGAACTACGAGCAGTACTTC.

This chain uses TRBV7-6 with TRBJ1-6; D is possibly TRBD1 (6 bases). The CDR3 has 16 amino acids. Trimming removed 5 bases at V and 4 bases at J, with 15 bases between. The germline gives CDR1 SGHVS, CDR2 FNYEAQ. CDR3: CASSRSRQAYNSPLHF. In DNA form, the CDR3 reads TGTGCCAGCAGCCGTAGCCGACAGGCTTATAATTCACCCCTCCACTTT. The full variable domain, completed using reference TRBV7-6 and TRBJ1-6, is GAGVSQSPRYKVTKRGQDVALRCDPISGHVSLYWYRQALGQGPEFLTYFNYEAQQDKSGLPNDRFSAERPEGSISTLTIQRTEQRDSAMYRCASSRSRQAYNSPLHFGNGTRLTVT.

This chain links TRBV11-2 with TRBJ2-3, with TRBD2 matching over 11 bases. Germline values: CDR1 SGHAT, CDR2 FQNNGV. The J segment lost 1 base and the V segment lost 1 base, leaving 10 bases of the junction unmatched. The CDR3 is 19 residues long. For the CDR3, the DNA is TGTGCCAGCAGCTTAGCCCTAGCGGGAGGAGGTCGGGGCACAGATACGCAGTATTTT. Translated, it gives CASSLALAGGGRGTDTQYF.

The chain has TRBV20-1 and TRBJ1-6; D is uncertain. Between the trimmed V and J ends, which lost 5 bases and 8 bases, there was a span of 13 bases. The CDR3 consists of 13 residues. Germline V CDR1 and CDR2: DFQATT, SNEGSKA (reference sequence). CDR3 region: CSAVRRIDSPLHF. DNA of the CDR3: TGCAGTGCTGTCCGTCGGATTGATTCACCCCTCCACTTT.

This clonotype was seen only a few times. V gene TRBV28 combines with J gene TRBJ2-7; 7 nucleotides align to TRBD2. Germline lookup yields CDR1 MDHEN and CDR2 SYDVKM. The CDR3 has 15 residues. V shed 8 bases and J 4 bases; nucleotides not matched to a gene: 14. CDR3 in amino acids: CASLTSTGLPYEQYF. CDR3 nucleotides: TGTGCCAGCCTGACTAGCACAGGTCTTCCTTACGAGCAGTACTTC.

This rearrangement joins TRBV24-1 to TRBJ2-7; D not certain. The DNA end favors TRBJ2-5, so the J call may be wrong. Germline V lookup: CDR1 KGHDR, CDR2 SFDVKD. The CDR3 is 14 residues long. The CDR3 DNA is TGTGCAACCTCCCGGGCTCCCGAGGCCGAGACCCAGTACTTC. Protein product: CATSRAPEAETQYF.

In this sample, this clonotype turned up many times. The J gene is TRBJ2-7, the V gene TRBV7-2; weak D call: TRBD1 (6 bases). CDR1 and CDR2 (germline): SGHTA, FQGNSA. V was pared by 5 bases and J by 7 bases, with 18 bases between. The CDR3 contains 14 residues. In DNA form, the CDR3 reads TGTGCCAGCAGCATTACCTGGGACAACCGAGAGCAGTACTTC. Its translation: CASSITWDNREQYF.

The V and J genes are TRBV20-1 and TRBJ2-1; TRBD2 matches 15 bases. Germline V gene lookup returns CDR1 DFQATT and CDR2 SNEGSKA (reference sequence). CDR3 length: 15 amino acids. Trimming at V came to 5 bases and at J to 8 bases, leaving 7 bases not matched to a gene. The CDR3 DNA is TGCAGTGCTTCTGGACTAGCGGGAGGGGTGGATGAGCAGTTCTTC. This encodes CSASGLAGGVDEQFF.

The chain is built from TRBV11-2 and TRBJ2-7; TRBD1 might be the D (6 bases). Between the trimmed V and J ends, which lost 4 bases and 7 bases, there was a span of 20 bases. Germline V lookup: CDR1 SGHAT, CDR2 FQNNGV. The CDR3 length is 15 residues. In DNA form, the CDR3 reads TGTGCCAGCAGCTGGGACACGGGAAGCCGTGGGGAGCAGTACTTC. Translated: CASSWDTGSRGEQYF.

This chain uses TRBV27 with TRBJ2-4, with D tentatively TRBD1 (7 bases). The germline V gene has CDR1 MNHEY and CDR2 SMNVEV (reference sequence). The V end lost 6 bases, the J end lost 9 bases, and 18 bases lay between the germline ends. The CDR3 contains 14 residues. DNA of the CDR3: TGTGCCAGCAGCCAGACTAGGGGGCTGGGCATTCAGTACTTC. It is translated as CASSQTRGLGIQYF.

This chain joins TRBV6-2 or TRBV6-3 and TRBJ2-5, with 14 bases lining up with TRBD2. Germline CDR1 reads MNHEY; CDR2 reads SVGEGT. The CDR3 runs 17 residues. V dropped 7 bases and J dropped 11; count of bases not matched to a gene: 18. The CDR3: CASTYHGTSGSYNEQYF. The CDR3 nucleotides are TGTGCCAGCACCTACCACGGGACTAGCGGGAGCTACAATGAGCAGTACTTC.

The table lists this clonotype with a few counts. V usage is TRBV12-3 or TRBV12-4 and J usage is TRBJ2-7; the D gene could be TRBD1 or TRBD2 (5 bases each). V was trimmed by 2 bases and J by 3 bases, leaving 17 bases between them. The CDR3 covers 16 residues. The CDR3 coding sequence is TGTGCCAGCAGTTTAATGGGGACCGAGGGCCTCTACGAGCAGTACTTC. This sequence encodes CASSLMGTEGLYEQYF.

This clonotype occurred once. The chain links TRBV6-2 or TRBV6-3 to TRBJ1-2, with 7 bases identical to TRBD1. The junction had 4 bases not matched to a gene; V was cut back by 6 bases and J by 0 bases. Germline V gene data show CDR1 as MNHEY and CDR2 as SVGEGT. This CDR3 region has 14 residues. CDR3 loop: CASRTGTANYGYTF. CDR3 DNA: TGTGCCAGCAGAACCGGGACAGCTAACTATGGCTACACCTTC.

This clonotype was recorded only once. The rearrangement uses TRBV12-3 or TRBV12-4 and TRBJ2-3; D unresolved. This CDR3 comprises 13 residues. V gave up 5 bases and J gave up 5 bases, with 11 bases separating them. CDR3 DNA sequence: TGTGCCAGCAGTATAGGCCAAGGAGATACGCAGTATTTT. Protein product: CASSIGQGDTQYF.

This CDR3 is CASILRQAYGYTF. The CDR3 nucleotides are TGTGCCAGCATCCTCCGACAGGCCTACGGCTACACCTTC. The chain joins TRBV6-2 or TRBV6-3 to TRBJ1-2, with D perhaps matching TRBD1 (6 bases). Germline V gene lookup returns CDR1 MNHEY and CDR2 SVGEGT. Trimming removed 7 bases from V and 8 bases from J, with 17 bases in between. The CDR3 runs 13 residues.

The J gene is TRBJ2-4, the V gene TRBV27; D call uncertain. Near its end, the DNA agrees better with TRBJ2-7, so the J call may be wrong. CDR1 MNHEY and CDR2 SMNVEV come from the germline V gene (reference sequence). The CDR3 is 14 residues long. The CDR3 nucleotides read TGTGCCAGCAGTGTTGCTAGAAGCAGGTACGAGCAGTACTTC. Translated: CASSVARSRYEQYF.

J is TRBJ2-1 and V is TRBV27, with 13 bases that match TRBD2. The ends lost 8 bases at V and 6 bases at J; junction bases unmatched: 7. Germline CDR1 is MNHEY and CDR2 is SMNVEV (reference sequence). The CDR3 runs 15 residues. This chain's CDR3 is CASAKGTSGTNEQFF. CDR3 nucleotide sequence: TGTGCCAGCGCGAAGGGGACTAGCGGGACCAATGAGCAGTTCTTC.

This clonotype was detected a few times. The V and J genes are TRBV2 and TRBJ1-5; TRBD1 agrees at 7 bases. Germline V gene sequence: CDR1 SNHLY, CDR2 FYNNEI. Trimming removed 7 bases from V and 4 bases from J; junction bases left unmatched: 4. The CDR3 extends over 13 amino acids. In nucleotides, the CDR3 is TGTGCCAGCATACGGGACAGTAATCAGCCCCAGCATTTT. As protein: CASIRDSNQPQHF. Full variable domain (outside the CDR3, taken from reference TRBV2 and TRBJ1-5): EPEVTQTPSHQVTQMGQEVILRCVPISNHLYFYWYRQILGQKVEFLVSFYNNEISEKSEIFDDQFSVERPDGSNFTLKIRSTKLEDSAMYFCASIRDSNQPQHFGDGTRLSIL.